Reported below is one T cell receptor beta chain. Only in-frame clones appear in the TCRdb table, and some are missing; sequencing was by immunoSEQ multiplex PCR. This sample yields approximately 110,000 clones, of which 88% are seen a single time; about 13% belongs to the top ten. This sample is drawn from a study of T cell responses to AZD1222 COVID-19 vaccine. CDR1 is SGHKS and CDR2 is YYEKEE in the germline V gene (reference sequence). CDR3 length: 14 amino acids. V shed 4 bases and J shed 8 bases, with 15 bases lying between them. Here the sequenced sample was peripheral blood, taken on day 0 of MenACWY control vaccination. The chain joins TRBV5-5 to TRBJ1-4; no definite D call. The receptor was derived from an adult in good health. As DNA, the CDR3 is TGTGCCAGCAGCCGTGCTGGCGGAGGGGAAAAACTGTTTTTT. It is translated as CASSRAGGGEKLFF.